These 20 T cell receptor beta chains were sequenced from one sample in a study of T cells in Graves' hyperthyroidism and ophthalmopathy. Regions amplified from RNA transcripts were the TCR beta CDR3 regions. First-round RT-PCR of the TCR CDR3 relied on the HTBI primer set. From the multiplex PCR reads, TCRdb called clonotypes with MiXCR, one entry per CDR3 protein. Seen here are about 530,000 distinct CDR3 sequences, 17% observed once, and the top ten hold 15% to 20%. The sample consisted of blood. These receptors originate from a woman aged 18-29 years with Graves' ophthalmopathy.

This clonotype has a handful of counts. The chain carries TRBV5-1 and TRBJ2-5; tentatively, D is TRBD1 or TRBD2 (5 bases each). Germline V CDR1 and CDR2: SGHRS, YFSETQ. The V gene lost 0 bases and the J gene lost 2 bases, with 11 bases spanning the gap. The length of the CDR3 is 15 residues. CDR3 coding DNA: TGCGCCAGCAGCTTGGCCGGGGCGGTGCAAGAGACCCAGTACTTC. This sequence encodes CASSLAGAVQETQYF.

This clonotype was seen ten or more times. V is TRBV27 and J is TRBJ2-7, with D uncertain. From germline, CDR1 is MNHEY and CDR2 SMNVEV (reference sequence). This CDR3 comprises 15 residues. Between the trimmed V and J ends, which lost 6 bases and 3 bases, there was a span of 18 bases. The DNA for the CDR3 is TGTGCCAGCAGGGTTGGGTTTGCGGAGCTCTACGAGCAGTACTTC. Its protein product is CASRVGFAELYEQYF.

This clonotype was seen ten or more times. The V and J genes are TRBV28 and TRBJ1-2; 10 bases agree with TRBD1. The CDR3 extends over 13 amino acids. CDR1 MDHEN and CDR2 SYDVKM come from the germline V gene. The V and J ends lost 6 bases and 8 bases, in that order; junction bases with no gene match: 6. The CDR3, as DNA: TGTGCCAGCAGGGACAGGGGGGTGGGGGGCTACACCTTC. Translated: CASRDRGVGGYTF.

The table lists this clonotype with many counts. This rearrangement joins TRBV11-2 to TRBJ2-5; D is ambiguous. V was trimmed by 2 bases and J by 5 bases, leaving 9 bases between them. Per the germline V gene, CDR1 is SGHAT and CDR2 is FQNNGV. There are 13 residues in the CDR3. The CDR3 coding sequence is TGTGCCAGCAGCTTACTGGGGTGGGAGACCCAGTACTTC. This gives the protein CASSLLGWETQYF. Supplemented by reference TRBV11-2 and TRBJ2-5, the full variable domain reads EAGVAQSPRYKIIEKRQSVAFWCNPISGHATLYWYQQILGQGPKLLIQFQNNGVVDDSQLPKDRFSAERLKGVDSTLKIQPAKLEDSAVYLCASSLLGWETQYFGPGTRLLVL.

V and J are TRBV4-1 and TRBJ1-5; D unresolved. Germline V CDR1 and CDR2: MGHRA, YSYEKL. Trimming took 1 base from V and 5 from J, leaving 12 bases between them. The CDR3 is 15 residues long. The CDR3 DNA sequence: TGCGCCAGCAGCCAAGGTACTCCGGGGTATCAGCCCCAGCATTTT. Encoded protein: CASSQGTPGYQPQHF.

The table lists this clonotype with a few counts. The chain joins TRBV6-1 to TRBJ2-1; 7 positions agree with TRBD1. The ends lost 10 bases at V and 5 bases at J; junction bases unmatched: 11. Germline CDR1 reads MNHNS; CDR2 reads SASEGT. This CDR3 comprises 14 residues. This CDR3 is CATLRDRENNEQFF. The DNA for the CDR3 is TGTGCCACCCTTCGTGACAGGGAGAACAATGAGCAGTTCTTC.

This clonotype was seen ten or more times. The chain uses TRBV6-5 and TRBJ1-1, with TRBD1 as a possible D gene (5 bases). The CDR3 is 15 amino acids. V lost 2 bases to trimming and J lost 3 bases, with 13 bases between them. Germline V gene data show CDR1 as MNHEY and CDR2 as SVGAGI. The DNA for the CDR3 is TGTGCCAGCAGTTACGCGGGGGTCGTGGACACTGAAGCTTTCTTT. It encodes CASSYAGVVDTEAFF.

V and J are TRBV28 and TRBJ1-2; D is ambiguous. The ends were cut back, 6 bases at V and 2 bases at J, with 19 bases in the middle. CDR3 length: 16 amino acids. Germline V lookup: CDR1 MDHEN, CDR2 SYDVKM. The DNA of the CDR3 is TGTGCCAGCAGGAGACCTGCAGCTGGAACCAACTATGGCTACACCTTC. Protein: CASRRPAAGTNYGYTF.

This clonotype was picked up a small number of times. The chain combines TRBV2 with TRBJ2-5, with D tentatively TRBD2 (6 bases). In germline, CDR1 is SNHLY, CDR2 FYNNEI. The CDR3 length is 16 residues. Trimming removed 6 bases at V and 2 bases at J, with 19 bases between. The DNA of the CDR3 is TGTGCCAGCAGGTTCGGGACTCCCCGGGGTCAAGAGACCCAGTACTTC. This codes for CASRFGTPRGQETQYF.

This clonotype was detected only a few times. This chain connects TRBV3-1 to TRBJ1-1; D not resolved. Trimming removed 3 bases at V and 6 bases at J, with 11 bases between. The CDR3 contains 13 residues. Germline V CDR1 and CDR2: LGHDT, YNNKEL (reference sequence). The CDR3 loop is CASSQTVGAEAFF. CDR3 nucleotide sequence: TGTGCCAGCAGCCAGACGGTCGGGGCTGAAGCTTTCTTT.

Notes on this clonotype: A read error may explain this, as a much larger clone is one base away. This chain connects TRBV28 to TRBJ1-1; D gene unclear. The V gene's germline CDR1 is MDHEN and CDR2 SYDVKM. The CDR3 is made up of 14 amino acids. The CDR3 sequence: CASSPPSIHTGAFF. In nucleotides, the CDR3 is TGTGCCAGCAGTCCCCCGAGCATACACACTGGAGCTTTCTTT.

Many counts were recorded for this clonotype. The V gene is TRBV5-5, the J gene TRBJ1-1; D is unresolved. The CDR3 totals 15 residues. V lost 2 bases and J 5 bases, leaving 16 bases between the germline ends. The germline gives CDR1 SGHKS, CDR2 YYEKEE (reference sequence). The CDR3 DNA sequence: TGTGCCAGCAGCTTTTCCCCGAATCTTGGGACTGAAGCTTTCTTT. This sequence encodes CASSFSPNLGTEAFF.

The chain combines TRBV28 with TRBJ1-5, with D possibly matching TRBD1 (6 bases). The CDR3 loop spans 13 amino acids. Looked up from germline, CDR1 is MDHEN and CDR2 is SYDVKM. V lost 11 bases and J lost 7, with 18 bases in between. CDR3: CAGLGGAGQPQHF. Here the CDR3 DNA reads TGTGCCGGATTGGGGGGCGCGGGACAGCCCCAGCATTTT.

Concerning this clonotype itself: One end of the junction is discordant with germline, which a read error may explain. This chain joins TRBV27 and TRBJ2-1, with D unclear. CDR1 is MNHEY and CDR2 is SMNVEV in the germline V gene (reference sequence). The CDR3 runs 14 residues. CDR3 region: CASSLDGSHNEQFF. For the CDR3, the DNA is TGTGCCAGCAGTTTAGACGGCTCCCACAATGAGCAGTTCTTC.

This clonotype occurred many times. This chain connects TRBV5-1 to TRBJ2-3; 8 bases align to TRBD2. Looked up from germline, CDR1 is SGHRS and CDR2 is YFSETQ. The CDR3 totals 14 residues. After removal of 5 bases from V and 1 base from J, the junction contained 3 bases not matched to a gene. CDR3 DNA sequence: TGCGCCAGCAGGCAGACTAGCGGCACAGATACGCAGTATTTT. Translated, it gives CASRQTSGTDTQYF.

At least ten counts were recorded for this clonotype. The V call is TRBV20-1, the J call TRBJ2-1; D not certain. The CDR3 extends over 13 amino acids. V dropped 2 bases and J dropped 0 bases, with 5 bases sitting between them. Germline V gene sequence: CDR1 DFQATT, CDR2 SNEGSKA (reference sequence). CDR3 sequence reads: CSARIPSYNEQFF. DNA of the CDR3: TGCAGTGCTAGAATTCCCTCCTACAATGAGCAGTTCTTC.

The sample holds many counts of this clonotype. The chain employs TRBV28 and TRBJ2-3, with 9 bases that match TRBD1. The CDR3 runs 15 residues. V trimming: 6 bases; J trimming: 2 bases; junction bases outside the gene matches: 6. CDR1 MDHEN and CDR2 SYDVKM come from the germline V gene. CDR3 sequence reads: CASRTGTGYTDTQYF. The CDR3, as DNA: TGTGCCAGCAGGACCGGGACAGGGTACACAGATACGCAGTATTTT.

A note on this clonotype: Since a much larger clone is just one base distant, this may be a read error. This chain links TRBV20-1 with TRBJ2-7, with D perhaps matching TRBD1 (6 bases). This CDR3 comprises 14 residues. V was pared by 2 bases and J by 3 bases, with 14 bases between. CDR1 DFQATT and CDR2 SNEGSKA come from the germline V gene (reference sequence). In DNA, the CDR3 is TGCAGTGCTAGATCCGAAAGGGGGATCTACGAGCAGTACTTC. Protein product: CSARSERGIYEQYF.

This clonotype was detected a few times. The CDR3 sequence is CASTWGDGWTEAFF. CDR3 DNA sequence: TGTGCCAGCACTTGGGGAGACGGGTGGACTGAAGCTTTCTTT. The chain is built from TRBV5-4 and TRBJ1-1; unclear D gene. The germline V gene encodes CDR1 SGHNT and CDR2 YYREEE (reference sequence). This CDR3 has 14 amino acids. The V end lost 6 bases, the J end lost 5 bases, and 17 bases lay between the germline ends.

In this sample, this clonotype turned up many times. The chain recombines TRBV6-2 or TRBV6-3 with TRBJ1-1, with unresolved D. Trimming shortened V by 4 bases and J by 0 bases, and 12 bases separated the two germline ends. The CDR3 is made up of 15 amino acids. CDR1 and CDR2 from the germline V gene are MNHEY and SVGEGT. DNA for the CDR3: TGTGCCAGCAGTTTCCTCGGCCAGCTGAACACTGAAGCTTTCTTT. This translates into CASSFLGQLNTEAFF.